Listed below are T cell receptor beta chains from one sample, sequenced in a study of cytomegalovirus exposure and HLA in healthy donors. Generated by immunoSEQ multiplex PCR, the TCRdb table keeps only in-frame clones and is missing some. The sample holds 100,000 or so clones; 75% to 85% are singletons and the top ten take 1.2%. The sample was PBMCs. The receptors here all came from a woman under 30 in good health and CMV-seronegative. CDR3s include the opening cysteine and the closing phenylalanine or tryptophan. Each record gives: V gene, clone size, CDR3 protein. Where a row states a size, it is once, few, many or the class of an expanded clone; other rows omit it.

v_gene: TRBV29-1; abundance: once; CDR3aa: CSVGGSYNEQFF
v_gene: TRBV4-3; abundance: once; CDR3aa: CASSRSRNSYEQYF
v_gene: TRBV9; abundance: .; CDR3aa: CASSDRQSANTEAFF
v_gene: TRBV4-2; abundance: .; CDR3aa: CASSQGYRGLAGVDEQFF
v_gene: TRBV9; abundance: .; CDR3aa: CASSVVSGAGANVLTF
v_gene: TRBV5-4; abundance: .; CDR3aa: CASSLGGQGDYEQYF
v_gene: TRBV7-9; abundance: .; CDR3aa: CASSLQGYEQYF
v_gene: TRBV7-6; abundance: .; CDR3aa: CASSSDSSYNSPLHF
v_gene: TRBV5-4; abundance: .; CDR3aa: CASSLDSGGASNEKLFF
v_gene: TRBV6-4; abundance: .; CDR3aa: CASSDEATDTQYF
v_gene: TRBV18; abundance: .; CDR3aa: CASSPGSTDYGYTF
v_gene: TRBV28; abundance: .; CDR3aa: CASMIQGVGEQYF
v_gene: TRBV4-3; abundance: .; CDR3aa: CASSQVIGGGETQYF
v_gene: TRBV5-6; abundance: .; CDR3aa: CASSGGTGFNYGYTF
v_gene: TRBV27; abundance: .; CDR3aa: CASSFSGSSYEQYF
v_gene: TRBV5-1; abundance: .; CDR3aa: CASSLALIGTDTQYF
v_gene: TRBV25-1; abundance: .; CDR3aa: CASSELLGRETQYF
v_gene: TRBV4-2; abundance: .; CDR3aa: CASSQDPLATYNEQFF
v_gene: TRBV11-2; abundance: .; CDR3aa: CASSTGQGVFTDTQYF
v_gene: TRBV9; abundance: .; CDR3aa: CASSPRLSGGYTDTQYF
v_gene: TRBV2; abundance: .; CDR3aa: CASSAGGPVDTQYF